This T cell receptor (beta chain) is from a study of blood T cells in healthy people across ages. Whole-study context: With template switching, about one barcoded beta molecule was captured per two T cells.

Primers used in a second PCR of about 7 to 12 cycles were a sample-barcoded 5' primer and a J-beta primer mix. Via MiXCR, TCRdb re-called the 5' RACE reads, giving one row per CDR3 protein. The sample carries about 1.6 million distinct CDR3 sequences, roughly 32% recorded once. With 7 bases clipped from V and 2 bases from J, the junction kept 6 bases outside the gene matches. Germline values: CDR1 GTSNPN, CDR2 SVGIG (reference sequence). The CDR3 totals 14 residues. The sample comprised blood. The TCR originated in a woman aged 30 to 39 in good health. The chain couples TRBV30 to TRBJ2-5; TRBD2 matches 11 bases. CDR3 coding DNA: TGTGCCTCTGGACTAGCGGGTTTACAAGAGACCCAGTACTTC. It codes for CASGLAGLQETQYF.